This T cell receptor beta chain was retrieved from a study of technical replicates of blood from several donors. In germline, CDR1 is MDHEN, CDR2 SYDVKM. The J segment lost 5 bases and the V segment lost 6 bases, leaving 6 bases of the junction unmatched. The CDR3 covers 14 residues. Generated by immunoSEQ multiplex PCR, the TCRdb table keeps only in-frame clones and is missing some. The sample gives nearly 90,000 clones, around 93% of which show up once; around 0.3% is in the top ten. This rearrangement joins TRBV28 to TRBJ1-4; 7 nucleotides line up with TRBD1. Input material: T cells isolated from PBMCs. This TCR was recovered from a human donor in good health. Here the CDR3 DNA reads TGTGCCAGCAGACCGGGACAGACGAATGAAAAACTGTTTTTT. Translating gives CASRPGQTNEKLFF.